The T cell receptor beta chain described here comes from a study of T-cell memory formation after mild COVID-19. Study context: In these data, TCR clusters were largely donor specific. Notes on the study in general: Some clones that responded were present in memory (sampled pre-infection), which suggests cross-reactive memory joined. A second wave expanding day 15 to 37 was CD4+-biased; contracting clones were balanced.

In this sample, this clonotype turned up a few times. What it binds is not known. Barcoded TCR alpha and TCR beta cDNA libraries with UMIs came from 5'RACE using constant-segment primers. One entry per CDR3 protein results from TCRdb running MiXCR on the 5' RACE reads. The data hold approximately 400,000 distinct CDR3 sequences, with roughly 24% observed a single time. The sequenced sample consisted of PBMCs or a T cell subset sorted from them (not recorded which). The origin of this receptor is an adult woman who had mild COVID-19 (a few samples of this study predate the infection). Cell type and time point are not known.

CDR3 region: CASSYSGQGVNYGYTF. CDR3 DNA: TGTGCCAGCAGTTACTCCGGACAGGGGGTTAACTATGGCTACACCTTC. V gene TRBV6-5 combines with J gene TRBJ1-2, with 10 bases aligning to TRBD1. J gave up 1 base and V 0 bases, and 2 bases lay outside the gene matches. This CDR3 has 16 amino acids. CDR1 is MNHEY and CDR2 is SVGAGI in the germline V gene.